Shown below are 5 T cell receptor beta chains from a single sample sequenced in a study of blood T cell repertoires in COVID-19. Using immunoSEQ multiplex PCR, the repertoire was profiled, and TCRdb retains in-frame clones only, with some absent. The sample gives fewer than 250,000 clones, about 87% of which show up once; over 1.5% is in the top ten. Sample: peripheral blood. These receptors all stem from a man between 65 and 79 years old with acute or convalescent COVID-19.

This clone was picked up one time. The chain uses TRBV6-6 and TRBJ1-5, with 8 bases matching TRBD1. CDR1 is MNHNY and CDR2 is SVGAGI in the germline V gene (reference sequence). The CDR3 covers 13 residues. After removal of 11 bases from V and 4 bases from J, the junction contained 7 bases not matched to a gene. CDR3 nucleotide sequence: TGTGCCTCTGACCAGGGGGCTAATCAGCCCCAGCATTTT. Translating gives CASDQGANQPQHF.

The chain uses TRBV7-9 and TRBJ2-7, with TRBD1 identical over 11 bases. J lost 4 bases, V lost 4 bases, and 6 bases had no gene match. The germline gives CDR1 SEHNR, CDR2 FQNEAQ (reference sequence). The CDR3 runs 15 residues. Written as DNA, the CDR3 is TGTGCCAGCAGCTCGTCGGACAGGGGGCCATACGAGCAGTACTTC. This translates into CASSSSDRGPYEQYF. Using reference TRBV7-9 and TRBJ2-7 for the parts outside the CDR3, the full variable domain is DTGVSQNPRHKITKRGQNVTFRCDPISEHNRLYWYRQTLGQGPEFLTYFQNEAQLEKSRLLSDRFSAERPKGSFSTLEIQRTEQGDSAMYLCASSSSDRGPYEQYFGPGTRLTVT.

J is TRBJ1-2 and V is TRBV29-1, with a tentative D call TRBD1 (6 bases). V was pared by 5 bases and J by 4 bases, with 17 bases between. Germline lookup yields CDR1 SQVTM and CDR2 ANQGSEA. This CDR3 is built from 14 residues. The CDR3 DNA reads as TGCAGCGTTATGTCCCCGTCAGGGGCCTATGGCTACACCTTC. Translated: CSVMSPSGAYGYTF.

The chain joins TRBV27 to TRBJ2-2, with D maybe TRBD2 (6 bases). The CDR3 contains 16 residues. V shed 4 bases and J shed 4 bases, with 16 bases lying between them. Germline CDR1 is MNHEY and CDR2 is SMNVEV (reference sequence). The CDR3 DNA reads TGTGCCAGCAGTTCCGCGACTAGTATGCTCACCGGGGAGCTGTTTTTT. The encoded protein is CASSSATSMLTGELFF.

The rearrangement joins TRBV18 to TRBJ1-4; no clear D. This CDR3 is 13 amino acids long. Trimming took off 6 bases at V and 5 bases at J, with 10 bases between the two ends. Germline-derived CDR1 and CDR2 are KGHSH and LQKENI. CDR3: CASSQLGNEKLFF. CDR3 sequence (DNA): TGTGCCAGCTCGCAACTAGGGAATGAAAAACTGTTTTTT.